This T cell receptor (beta chain) was identified in a study of T cells after yellow fever vaccination. This CDR3 is 13 amino acids long. In germline, CDR1 is SEHNR, CDR2 FQNEAQ (reference sequence). V gave up 1 base and J gave up 7 bases, with 10 bases separating them. TCRdb recomputed calls from the 5' RACE reads with MiXCR, one row per CDR3 protein. The sample includes 450,000 to 550,000 distinct CDR3 sequences, roughly 21% of them seen just once. The sample consisted of PBMCs, taken 15 days after the yellow fever booster vaccination. The J gene is TRBJ1-1, the V gene TRBV7-9; the D is unclear. This TCR was sampled from a man aged 25-40 years who received the YFV17D yellow fever vaccine. CDR3 DNA sequence: TGTGCCAGCAGCTTAGAAGACTTGGGTGAAGCTTTCTTT. As protein: CASSLEDLGEAFF.